The 13 T cell receptor beta chains below were found in one sample sequenced in a study of Ad26.COV2.S vaccination and SARS-CoV-2 variants. Here immunoSEQ multiplex PCR was the method, and the copy in TCRdb shows in-frame clones only, minus some. This table has fewer than 400,000 clones, about 82% appearing once. Sample treatment: over 15 received Ad26.COV2.S at low or high dose, single or two shots; roughly 5 received placebo; per-sample allocation not given. All samples were drawn on day 63, counting from the first vaccine or placebo injection. This specimen was peripheral blood, taken in a trial of Ad26.COV2.S vaccine versus placebo. These receptors all stem from a person between 18 and 59 years old who received the Ad26.COV2.S COVID-19 vaccine or a placebo.

This clone was picked up one time. The rearrangement uses TRBV3-1 (or the pseudogene TRBV3-2) and TRBJ1-2; 9 nucleotides match TRBD1. The germline V gene has CDR1 LGHDT and CDR2 YNNKEL (reference sequence). Germline trimming cut 4 bases from V and 7 bases from J; bases unmatched to any gene: 7. The CDR3 covers 14 residues. The CDR3 nucleotides read TGTGCCAGCAGCCGGCCGGGACAGGGCTCTGGCTACACCTTC. Translation: CASSRPGQGSGYTF.

The chain is built from TRBV5-6 and TRBJ2-6, with unresolved D. Germline V CDR1 and CDR2: SGHDT, YYEEEE. The CDR3 consists of 17 residues. V lost 0 bases and J 0 bases, leaving 10 bases between the germline ends. CDR3 DNA: TGTGCCAGCAGCTTGGGGATTTTAGGCTCTGGGGCCAACGTCCTGACTTTC. It codes for CASSLGILGSGANVLTF.

The chain recombines TRBV28 with TRBJ1-2, with 10 positions matching TRBD1. This CDR3 spans 15 amino acids. Germline CDR1 and CDR2: MDHEN and SYDVKM. Trimming at V came to 3 bases and at J to 4 bases, leaving 5 bases not matched to a gene. The CDR3 region has the DNA TGTGCCAGCAGTTTTGGGACAGGGGATACCTATGGCTACACCTTC. Amino acid sequence: CASSFGTGDTYGYTF.

The chain recombines TRBV30 with TRBJ1-2; D is undetermined. From germline, CDR1 is GTSNPN and CDR2 SVGIG (reference sequence). V was shortened by 4 bases and J by 2 bases, with 14 bases between the two germline ends. The CDR3 runs 14 residues. The chain's CDR3 is CAWMGSDLNYGYTF. The CDR3, as DNA: TGTGCCTGGATGGGGTCGGACTTGAACTATGGCTACACCTTC.

V gene TRBV7-2 combines with J gene TRBJ2-3; possible D gene TRBD1, 6 bases. The V end was cut by 0 bases, the J end by 2 bases, with 9 bases between. The CDR3 sequence is 15 residues long. From germline, CDR1 is SGHTA and CDR2 FQGNSA. In nucleotides, the CDR3 is TGTGCCAGCAGCTTAGCGGGGGCCACCACAGATACGCAGTATTTT. Translating it yields CASSLAGATTDTQYF.

The chain links TRBV6-6 to TRBJ2-5, with D perhaps assigned TRBD1 or TRBD2 (6 bases each). Deletions cut 0 bases from V and 5 bases from J, with 10 bases between. CDR3 length: 14 amino acids. Germline CDR1 MNHNY, CDR2 SVGAGI (reference sequence). This chain's CDR3 is CASSYSGGGETQYF. CDR3 DNA sequence: TGTGCCAGCAGTTACTCGGGGGGCGGGGAGACCCAGTACTTC.

The table lists this clone with many counts. The V call is TRBV3-1 (or the pseudogene TRBV3-2), the J call TRBJ1-2, with D unresolved. Trimming left V 1 base short and J 6 bases short, with 12 bases between. The germline CDR1 and CDR2 sequences are LGHDT and YNNKEL (reference sequence). This CDR3 is 14 amino acids long. CDR3 amino acids: CASSQGIAFHGYTF. In nucleotides, the CDR3 is TGTGCCAGCAGCCAAGGAATAGCCTTTCATGGCTACACCTTC.

The chain joins TRBV19 to TRBJ2-3, with 9 bases aligning to TRBD2. The V and J ends lost 7 bases and 6 bases, in that order; junction bases with no gene match: 5. CDR1 is LNHDA, CDR2 SQIVND, per germline (reference sequence). This CDR3 is built from 13 residues. The CDR3 DNA reads TGTGCCAGTACTAGCGGGGCCAGGGATACGCAGTATTTT. Translated, it gives CASTSGARDTQYF.

The rearrangement links TRBV18 to TRBJ2-5, with TRBD2 as a possible D gene (6 bases). Trimming shortened V by 5 bases and J by 1 base, and 14 bases separated the two germline ends. The CDR3 has 15 residues. The germline gives CDR1 KGHSH, CDR2 LQKENI. The CDR3 DNA is TGTGCCAGCTCAATCTCTCGCGGGGTCCAAGAGACCCAGTACTTC. Translation: CASSISRGVQETQYF. The variable domain in full, completed from reference TRBV18 and TRBJ2-5, reads NAGVMQNPRHLVRRRGQEARLRCSPMKGHSHVYWYRQLPEEGLKFMVYLQKENIIDESGMPKERFSAEFPKEGPSILRIQQVVRGDSAAYFCASSISRGVQETQYFGPGTRLLVL.

In this sample, this clone turned up a few times. The gene calls are TRBV7-3 and TRBJ1-1, with no clear D. The CDR3 runs 13 residues. Germline V gene lookup returns CDR1 SGHTA and CDR2 FQGTGA. Trimming stripped 3 bases from V and 1 base from J, with 6 bases between. The CDR3 loop is CASSLRRNTEAFF. The CDR3 nucleotides are TGTGCCAGCAGCTTGCGACGGAACACTGAAGCTTTCTTT.

This chain links TRBV25-1 with TRBJ1-4; D unclear. Germline V gene lookup returns CDR1 MGHDK and CDR2 SYGVNS. V gave up 6 bases and J gave up 8 bases, with 22 bases separating them. CDR3 length equals 16 residues. This chain's CDR3 is CASSVSLGAQREKLFF. CDR3 nucleotide sequence: TGTGCCAGCAGCGTAAGTCTTGGAGCCCAAAGGGAAAAACTGTTTTTT.

The chain is built from TRBV5-4 and TRBJ1-2; 9 nucleotides match TRBD1. Trimming removed 2 bases from V and 5 bases from J; junction bases left unmatched: 1. The CDR3 length is 13 residues. Germline V gives CDR1 SGHNT, CDR2 YYREEE (reference sequence). DNA of the CDR3: TGTGCCAGCAGCTTTGGACAGGGGTATGGCTACACCTTC. It codes for CASSFGQGYGYTF.

With regard to this clone: The sample carries other DNA sequences with the same CDR3. The J gene is TRBJ2-5, the V gene TRBV5-1; a weak D match, TRBD2 (7 bases). The CDR3 runs 15 residues. V dropped 0 bases and J dropped 4 bases, with 13 bases sitting between them. Germline V gives CDR1 SGHRS, CDR2 YFSETQ. The CDR3 region has the DNA TGCGCCAGCAGCTTGGCGGGGGGCCCGGGAGAGACCCAGTACTTC. This sequence encodes CASSLAGGPGETQYF.